This T cell receptor (beta chain) came from a study of CD8+CD57+ T cells in acquired aplastic anemia. Study-level background: The mean DNA yield obtained from sorted CD4+ and CD8+ cells came to roughly 3 ug.

Per the germline V gene, CDR1 is MNHEY and CDR2 is SVGEGT. This CDR3 comprises 13 residues. Trimming removed 5 bases from V and 8 bases from J, with 15 bases in between. Template material for TCR beta VDJ and CDR3 profiling consisted of genomic DNA. One entry per CDR3 protein results from TCRdb running MiXCR on the reads. In the table there are about 160,000 distinct CDR3 sequences, 71% of which are singletons. Details on this clonotype: Its target is not known.

Overall study findings and caveats: It was found that more than 25 CD8+ CDR3 sequences were shared between patients and controls. Significant differences in CD8+ Simpson's diversity were not observed between patients and controls.

All patients picked for sequencing had shown, by flow cytometry, an expansion of CD8+CD57+ cells. Severe acquired aplastic anemia was present in all patients. The TCR was taken from a human donor with aplastic anemia. V gene TRBV6-2 or TRBV6-3 combines with J gene TRBJ1-2; D remains unclear. The specimen was sorted CD4+, CD8+, or CD8+CD57+ T cells (not recorded which) from PBMCs. The CDR3 coding sequence is TGTGCCAGCAGTGAAGCTTGGTTGCGCGGCTACACCTTC. It encodes CASSEAWLRGYTF.